This T cell receptor beta chain was retrieved from a study of PD-1 blockade in classical Hodgkin lymphoma. Libraries were prepared by immunoSEQ multiplex PCR; TCRdb keeps only in-frame clonotypes and omits some of them. Here the sample spans fewer than 90,000 clones, approximately 94% being singletons. Brentuximab vedotin exposure varied, and every patient relapsed after autologous stem cell transplantation. V lost 5 bases and J 5 bases, leaving 15 bases between the germline ends. CDR3 size: 14 residues. Germline-derived CDR1 and CDR2 are LNHDA and SQIVND (reference sequence). V and J are TRBV19 and TRBJ2-5; D remains ambiguous. The sample here was peripheral blood mononuclear cells (PBMCs), taken at baseline. The receptor comes from a human donor with classical Hodgkin lymphoma. CDR3 amino acids: CASSPSVLEETQYF. The CDR3, as DNA: TGTGCCAGTAGTCCTTCCGTACTTGAGGAGACCCAGTACTTC.